The next 27 T cell receptor beta chains were all read from a single sample in a study of shared clonotypes between healthy human individuals. The protocol was immunoSEQ multiplex PCR, while the TCRdb copy is restricted to in-frame clones and leaves out a portion. This table has fewer than 850,000 clones, around 72% appearing once. Sequencing used memory CD4+ T cells sorted from blood. Noted subset: CD45RA-negative fraction. The receptors were gathered from a woman aged 30 to 39 in good health.

J is TRBJ2-2 and V is TRBV7-6, with 8 bases identical to TRBD2. Trimming took 5 bases from V and 6 from J; bases not matched to a gene: 2. CDR3 length: 13 amino acids. Germline CDR1 and CDR2: SGHVS and FNYEAQ. The CDR3 sequence: CASSAGLAGELFF. The CDR3 DNA reads TGTGCCAGCAGCGCGGGACTAGCCGGGGAGCTGTTTTTT.

V gene TRBV9 combines with J gene TRBJ2-3; tentative D call: TRBD2 (5 bases). Germline V CDR1 and CDR2: SGDLS, YYNGEE. Trimming pared 1 base from V and 0 bases from J, leaving 12 bases between. The CDR3 consists of 16 residues. DNA of the CDR3: TGTGCCAGCAGCGTATGGGAGCGCTCTAGCACAGATACGCAGTATTTT. Its protein product is CASSVWERSSTDTQYF.

J is TRBJ1-2 and V is TRBV23-1; D uncertain. TRBV23-1 is marked as an open reading frame, function uncertain. This CDR3 comprises 13 residues. Trimming took 2 bases from V and 4 from J, leaving 8 bases between them. The CDR3 region is CASSQISLYGYTF. CDR3 DNA: TGCGCCAGCAGTCAAATAAGCCTCTATGGCTACACCTTC.

The chain uses TRBV19 and TRBJ1-2, with D maybe TRBD1 (5 bases). Looked up from germline, CDR1 is LNHDA and CDR2 is SQIVND (reference sequence). V shed 7 bases and J shed 4 bases, with 16 bases lying between them. The CDR3 is made up of 14 amino acids. CDR3 sequence (DNA): TGTGCCAGTATAGGACCGACAGCGGGCTATGGCTACACCTTC. It codes for CASIGPTAGYGYTF.

In its sample, this clone was seen a few times. The same CDR3 can be traced to other DNA sequences in this sample. The chain recombines TRBV7-2 with TRBJ2-1, with 9 bases identical to TRBD2. Losses at the gene ends were 1 base for V and 5 bases for J; bases not matched to a gene: 3. This CDR3 has 15 amino acids. CDR1 and CDR2 from the germline V gene are SGHTA and FQGNSA. The CDR3 sequence: CASSLGLAGNNEQFF. The DNA for the CDR3 is TGTGCCAGCAGCTTAGGCCTAGCGGGGAACAATGAGCAGTTCTTC.

V is TRBV28 and J is TRBJ1-2; 7 positions match TRBD1. The CDR3 is 14 amino acids. The V and J ends lost 6 bases and 2 bases, in that order; junction bases with no gene match: 6. Germline assignment: CDR1 MDHEN and CDR2 SYDVKM. The CDR3 DNA sequence: TGTGCCAGCAGGATCAGGGGGTGGAACTATGGCTACACCTTC. Its protein is CASRIRGWNYGYTF.

The V gene is TRBV28, the J gene TRBJ1-2; 11 nucleotides align to TRBD1. CDR1 is MDHEN, CDR2 SYDVKM, per germline. Germline trimming cut 5 bases from V and 4 bases from J; bases unmatched to any gene: 3. The CDR3 runs 14 residues. CDR3: CASSPGTGGYGYTF. The CDR3 coding sequence is TGTGCCAGCAGTCCCGGGACAGGGGGCTATGGCTACACCTTC.

This clone was seen more than once but under ten times. This chain joins TRBV28 and TRBJ2-5, with D unclear. CDR3 length equals 14 residues. With 11 bases removed from V and 2 bases from J, the gap between germline ends came to 18 bases. In germline, CDR1 is MDHEN, CDR2 SYDVKM. Here the CDR3 DNA reads TGTGCCTCTTTTCCTATCGTCCGTCAAGAGACCCAGTACTTC. This encodes CASFPIVRQETQYF.

The sample holds a few counts of this clone. Other DNA sequences in this specimen translate into the identical CDR3. The chain couples TRBV29-1 to TRBJ2-7; 7 bases are a match to TRBD1. Unmatched junction bases numbered 2, after V lost 1 base and J lost 5 bases. The germline V gene encodes CDR1 SQVTM and CDR2 ANQGSEA. The CDR3 runs 12 residues. The CDR3 bases are TGCAGCGTTGAAGGCGACAGGGACGAGCAGTACTTC. It codes for CSVEGDRDEQYF.

The J gene is TRBJ2-3, the V gene TRBV7-3; 14 bases are a match to TRBD2. The CDR3 is made up of 18 amino acids. The ends lost 6 bases at V and 3 bases at J; junction bases unmatched: 11. Germline values: CDR1 SGHTA, CDR2 FQGTGA. The CDR3 protein is CASRESGTSGRRTDTQYF. The CDR3 DNA sequence: TGTGCCAGCAGGGAAAGCGGGACTAGCGGGAGAAGGACAGATACGCAGTATTTT. Together with reference TRBV7-3 and TRBJ2-3, the CDR3 gives the full variable domain: GAGVSQTPSNKVTEKGKYVELRCDPISGHTALYWYRQSLGQGPEFLIYFQGTGAADDSGLPNDRFFAVRPEGSVSTLKIQRTERGDSAVYLCASRESGTSGRRTDTQYFGPGTRLTVL.

The chain is built from TRBV5-1 and TRBJ1-2, with D uncertain. The CDR3 covers 17 residues. V shed 3 bases and J shed 5 bases, with 23 bases lying between them. Germline loops: CDR1 SGHRS, CDR2 YFSETQ. This chain's CDR3 is CASSSGSRFAGGYGYTF. The DNA for the CDR3 is TGCGCCAGCAGCTCCGGGAGTCGGTTCGCTGGCGGATATGGCTACACCTTC.

The rearrangement uses TRBV5-1 and TRBJ2-1; 7 bases are shared with TRBD2. The V and J ends lost 4 bases and 7 bases, in that order; junction bases with no gene match: 20. CDR1 SGHRS and CDR2 YFSETQ come from the germline V gene. This CDR3 region has 18 residues. This chain's CDR3 is CASSRGGPGTQAKNEQFF. In DNA, the CDR3 is TGCGCCAGCAGCCGCGGGGGTCCGGGGACGCAAGCAAAGAATGAGCAGTTCTTC.

This clone has only a few counts. The rearrangement links TRBV10-2 to TRBJ2-7; no clear D gene. V dropped 3 bases and J dropped 3 bases, with 3 bases sitting between them. The CDR3 runs to 11 residues. CDR1 and CDR2 from the germline V gene are WSHSY and SAAADI. The CDR3 DNA follows: TGCGCCAGCAGTGAAGTCTACGAGCAGTACTTC. Protein product: CASSEVYEQYF.

The rearrangement joins TRBV19 to TRBJ1-2; D remains unclear. V lost 8 bases and J lost 6, with 7 bases in between. The CDR3 contains 10 residues. The germline CDR1 and CDR2 sequences are LNHDA and SQIVND (reference sequence). CDR3 bases: TGTGCCAGTCCCCTAAATGGCTACACCTTC. Protein product: CASPLNGYTF. The full variable domain, completed using reference TRBV19 and TRBJ1-2, is DGGITQSPKYLFRKEGQNVTLSCEQNLNHDAMYWYRQDPGQGLRLIYYSQIVNDFQKGDIAEGYSVSREKKESFPLTVTSAQKNPTAFYLCASPLNGYTFGSGTRLTVV.

The chain uses TRBV16 and TRBJ1-4, with a tentative D call TRBD1 (5 bases). With 4 bases removed from V and 8 bases from J, the gap between germline ends came to 11 bases. The CDR3 runs 13 residues. CDR1 and CDR2 (germline): KGHSY, FQNENV. CDR3 in amino acids: CASSLSREEKLFF. CDR3 nucleotide sequence: TGTGCCAGCAGCCTGTCCAGGGAAGAAAAACTGTTTTTT.

The J gene is TRBJ2-7, the V gene TRBV2, with D possibly TRBD2 on 6 matching bases. V lost 6 bases and J 4 bases, leaving 16 bases between the germline ends. Germline loops: CDR1 SNHLY, CDR2 FYNNEI. The CDR3 totals 14 residues. Here the CDR3 DNA reads TGTGCCAGCAGCGCGGGGTTGCTGGAGTACGAGCAGTACTTC. Its translation is CASSAGLLEYEQYF.

V gene TRBV5-1 combines with J gene TRBJ1-3; D is undetermined. CDR3 length: 14 amino acids. Germline CDR1 is SGHRS and CDR2 is YFSETQ. With 2 bases removed from V and 4 bases from J, the gap between germline ends came to 10 bases. CDR3 residues: CASSFNQRGNTIYF. The CDR3 nucleotides read TGCGCCAGCAGCTTTAATCAGCGAGGAAACACCATATATTTT. Full variable domain (rest looked up from reference TRBV5-1 and TRBJ1-3): KAGVTQTPRYLIKTRGQQVTLSCSPISGHRSVSWYQQTPGQGLQFLFEYFSETQRNKGNFPGRFSGRQFSNSRSEMNVSTLELGDSALYLCASSFNQRGNTIYFGEGSWLTVV.

By its share, this clone is medium-sized. V and J are TRBV28 and TRBJ2-7, with D perhaps TRBD1 (6 bases). The CDR3 has 18 amino acids. V was cut by 10 bases and J by 6 bases, with 34 bases left in between. Germline V gene sequence: CDR1 MDHEN, CDR2 SYDVKM. CDR3 protein: CATRTADLFESGDSEQYF. CDR3 DNA sequence: TGTGCCACCCGAACCGCCGATCTATTTGAGTCAGGGGATAGCGAGCAGTACTTC.

This clone has only one observation. The gene calls are TRBV7-8 and TRBJ1-1; the match to TRBD1 covers 7 bases. The germline gives CDR1 SGHVS, CDR2 FQNEAQ. The V gene end was trimmed by 4 bases and the J gene end by 1 base; junction bases not matched to a gene: 6. CDR3 size: 15 residues. CDR3 coding DNA: TGTGCCAGCAGCTCTTCAGGGGGGGGGAACACTGAAGCTTTCTTT. Protein product: CASSSSGGGNTEAFF.

The V gene is TRBV15, the J gene TRBJ2-7, with 10 nucleotides matching TRBD1. CDR1 and CDR2 from the germline V gene are LNHNV and YYDKDF (reference sequence). CDR3 size: 19 residues. The junction had 13 bases not matched to a gene; V was cut back by 2 bases and J by 0 bases. CDR3 in DNA: TGTGCCACCAGCAGACATAGGGCTTCCGGGACAGGGGCCTCCTACGAGCAGTACTTC. It yields the protein CATSRHRASGTGASYEQYF.

The genes are TRBV25-1 and TRBJ2-1; weak D call: TRBD2 (6 bases). The CDR3 extends over 15 amino acids. The ends were cut back, 1 base at V and 3 bases at J, with 10 bases in the middle. CDR1 and CDR2 from the germline V gene are MGHDK and SYGVNS. This CDR3 reads CASSESRGNYNEQFF. The CDR3 DNA is TGTGCCAGCAGTGAATCCCGCGGGAACTACAATGAGCAGTTCTTC.

The gene calls are TRBV5-1 and TRBJ2-3, with 12 positions matching TRBD2. Germline V CDR1 and CDR2: SGHRS, YFSETQ. J lost 5 bases, V lost 3 bases, and 7 bases had no gene match. This CDR3 is built from 16 residues. CDR3 loop: CASSSGLAGFIDTQYF. The CDR3 DNA is TGCGCCAGCAGCTCCGGACTAGCGGGATTTATAGATACGCAGTATTTT.

The chain employs TRBV4-1 and TRBJ1-6; no firm D call. Germline-derived CDR1 and CDR2 are MGHRA and YSYEKL. V was trimmed by 0 bases and J by 4 bases, leaving 13 bases between them. There are 17 residues in the CDR3. The DNA for the CDR3 is TGCGCCAGCAGCCAAGATAAGGGTTTGGGATATAATTCACCCCTCCACTTT. It codes for CASSQDKGLGYNSPLHF.

The J gene is TRBJ1-5, the V gene TRBV6-6; TRBD1 aligns across 7 bases. J lost 5 bases, V lost 6 bases, and 7 bases had no gene match. CDR1 is MNHNY and CDR2 is SVGAGI in the germline V gene (reference sequence). This CDR3 contains 14 residues. In DNA, the CDR3 is TGTGCCAGCAGAGACAGGGAGACTTATCAGCCCCAGCATTTT. Protein: CASRDRETYQPQHF.

The chain recombines TRBV9 with TRBJ2-6; TRBD1 matches at 7 bases. V lost 2 bases, J lost 2 bases, and 1 base stayed unmatched. The germline gives CDR1 SGDLS, CDR2 YYNGEE. The CDR3 length is 15 residues. The CDR3 loop is CASSVQGAGANVLTF. CDR3 coding DNA: TGTGCCAGCAGCGTCCAGGGGGCTGGGGCCAACGTCCTGACTTTC.

The chain uses TRBV11-2 and TRBJ2-1; perhaps TRBD2 as D (8 bases). The germline gives CDR1 SGHAT, CDR2 FQNNGV. This CDR3 is 14 amino acids long. V was clipped by 4 bases and J by 6 bases, with 13 bases between them. The CDR3 DNA reads TGTGCCAGCAGCTCCAGGGGGACTAGCAATGAGCAGTTCTTC. Its protein product is CASSSRGTSNEQFF.

The chain links TRBV7-3 to TRBJ2-7; D gene ambiguous. V shed 2 bases and J shed 3 bases, with 17 bases lying between them. The CDR3 covers 16 residues. Germline V gene lookup returns CDR1 SGHTA and CDR2 FQGTGA. CDR3 nucleotide sequence: TGTGCCAGCAGCTTAGTAGCCCCGAGGCGCTACTACGAGCAGTACTTC. Its protein product is CASSLVAPRRYYEQYF.